A selection of T cell receptor beta chains follows, all from one sample in a study of blood T cell repertoires in COVID-19. Generated by immunoSEQ multiplex PCR, the TCRdb table keeps only in-frame clones and is missing some. The sample lists about 190,000 clones, roughly 80% occurring once. Material for sequencing was peripheral blood. These receptors all come from a man between 60 and 75 years old with active or convalescent COVID-19. Both conserved end residues are part of each CDR3. Each record gives: J gene, D gene, V gene, clone size, CDR3 protein, CDR3 DNA. A D gene is named only where the DNA matches it firmly. Size is stated for part of the rows, as once, few or many counts, or as a class when the clone is expanded.

TRBJ2-7 TRBD1 TRBV2 . CASKGQGEIFYEQYF TGTGCCAGCAAAGGTCAGGGGGAAATATTCTACGAGCAGTACTTC
TRBJ2-7 . TRBV6-2/TRBV6-3 . CASSYTQGLPSYEQYF TGTGCCAGCAGTTACACCCAGGGGCTTCCTTCCTACGAGCAGTACTTC
TRBJ1-1 . TRBV7-8 . CASLRVGAEAFF TGTGCCAGTCTCCGGGTTGGCGCTGAAGCTTTCTTT
TRBJ1-3 . TRBV5-1 . CASSRQGSGNTIYF TGCGCCAGCAGCCGGCAGGGCTCTGGAAACACCATATATTTT
TRBJ1-1 TRBD1 TRBV2 . CASRSDRGLLGTEAFF TGTGCCAGCAGATCGGACAGGGGGCTCTTGGGCACTGAAGCTTTCTTT
TRBJ1-2 TRBD1 TRBV28 . CASSTDRGLNGYTF TGTGCCAGCAGTACCGACAGGGGGCTGAATGGCTACACCTTC
TRBJ1-5 . TRBV19 . CASSTARGNQPQHF TGTGCCAGTAGTACCGCTCGGGGCAATCAGCCCCAGCATTTT
TRBJ2-1 . TRBV11-3 . CASSLDGVGRPNNEQFF TGTGCCAGCAGCTTAGACGGGGTAGGGCGGCCTAACAATGAGCAGTTCTTC
TRBJ1-2 TRBD1 TRBV12-3/TRBV12-4 . CASSLTGKYGYTF TGTGCCAGCAGTTTGACAGGGAAGTATGGCTACACCTTC
TRBJ2-6 . TRBV19 . CASSPTRASTANVLTF TGTGCCAGTAGTCCCACCAGGGCAAGTACGGCCAACGTCCTGACTTTC
TRBJ2-2 TRBD2 TRBV7-3 . CASSLYLAGGTGELFF TGTGCCAGCAGCTTATACCTAGCGGGAGGGACCGGGGAGCTGTTTTTT
TRBJ2-7 . TRBV7-9 . CASSLVGGVEQYF TGTGCCAGCAGCTTAGTGGGGGGAGTCGAGCAGTACTTC
TRBJ2-2 TRBD2 TRBV9 . CASSATSGSFITGELFF TGTGCCAGCAGTGCTACTAGCGGGAGTTTTATCACCGGGGAGCTGTTTTTT
TRBJ2-2 . TRBV7-3 . CASTEHDSGELFF TGTGCATCTACGGAGCATGACTCGGGGGAGCTGTTTTTT
TRBJ2-6 TRBD1 TRBV5-1 . CASSLAGTGGSGANVLTF TGCGCCAGCAGCTTGGCCGGGACAGGGGGCTCTGGGGCCAACGTCCTGACTTTC
TRBJ2-1 TRBD2 TRBV20-1 . CSASPRAGRYNEQFF TGCAGTGCTAGTCCACGAGCGGGACGATACAATGAGCAGTTCTTC
TRBJ2-7 TRBD1 TRBV6-2/TRBV6-3 . CASSPAGQGATKEQYF TGTGCCAGCAGTCCGGCGGGACAGGGGGCCACCAAGGAGCAGTACTTC
TRBJ2-7 TRBD2 TRBV6-2/TRBV6-3 . CASSYSSGRVSEQYF TGTGCCAGCAGTTACTCTAGCGGGAGAGTCAGCGAGCAGTACTTC
TRBJ2-7 TRBD1 TRBV11-3 . CASSYGQGAYEQYF TGTGCCAGCAGCTACGGACAGGGGGCTTACGAGCAGTACTTC
TRBJ1-2 . TRBV30 . CAWFDRRSYGYTF TGTGCCTGGTTCGACAGGCGGTCCTATGGCTACACCTTC
TRBJ2-7 . TRBV7-9 . CASSGIQGSVEQYF TGTGCCAGCAGCGGAATCCAGGGATCAGTGGAGCAGTACTTC
TRBJ2-7 TRBD2 TRBV4-3 . CASSQGTSALYEQYF TGCGCCAGCAGCCAAGGGACTAGCGCCCTCTACGAGCAGTACTTC
TRBJ2-7 TRBD1 TRBV7-8 once CASSLVQGGQYF TGTGCCAGCAGTTTAGTACAGGGGGGGCAGTACTTC
TRBJ1-3 TRBD1 TRBV5-1 . CASSRGQSHSGNTIYF TGCGCCAGCAGCAGGGGACAGTCACACTCTGGAAACACCATATATTTT
TRBJ2-2 TRBD1 TRBV16 . CASSRDRLANTGELFF TGTGCCAGCAGTCGGGACAGGTTGGCGAACACCGGGGAGCTGTTTTTT
TRBJ2-7 TRBD1 TRBV30 many CAWKLTGSRYEQYF TGTGCCTGGAAGCTGACAGGGAGCCGCTACGAGCAGTACTTC
TRBJ2-1 . TRBV27 . CASFSSYNEQFF TGTGCCAGTTTTAGCTCCTACAATGAGCAGTTCTTC
TRBJ1-5 . TRBV5-5 . CASSEIAGVRPQHF TGTGCCAGCAGCGAAATTGCCGGGGTTCGGCCCCAGCATTTT
TRBJ1-5 . TRBV28 . CASSRTGMVSQPQHF TGTGCCAGCAGCCGAACAGGGATGGTAAGTCAGCCCCAGCATTTT